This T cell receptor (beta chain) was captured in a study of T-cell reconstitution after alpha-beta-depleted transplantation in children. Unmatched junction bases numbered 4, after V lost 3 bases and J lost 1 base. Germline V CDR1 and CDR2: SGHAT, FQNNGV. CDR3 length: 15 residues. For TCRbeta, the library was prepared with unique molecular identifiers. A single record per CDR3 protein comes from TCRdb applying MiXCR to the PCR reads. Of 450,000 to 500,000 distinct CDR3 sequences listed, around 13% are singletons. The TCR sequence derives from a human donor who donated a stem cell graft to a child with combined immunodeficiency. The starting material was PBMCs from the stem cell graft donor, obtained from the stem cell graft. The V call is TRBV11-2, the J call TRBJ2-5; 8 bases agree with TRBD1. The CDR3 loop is CASSFTTGGQETQYF. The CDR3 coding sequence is TGTGCCAGCAGCTTTACTACAGGGGGCCAAGAGACCCAGTACTTC.